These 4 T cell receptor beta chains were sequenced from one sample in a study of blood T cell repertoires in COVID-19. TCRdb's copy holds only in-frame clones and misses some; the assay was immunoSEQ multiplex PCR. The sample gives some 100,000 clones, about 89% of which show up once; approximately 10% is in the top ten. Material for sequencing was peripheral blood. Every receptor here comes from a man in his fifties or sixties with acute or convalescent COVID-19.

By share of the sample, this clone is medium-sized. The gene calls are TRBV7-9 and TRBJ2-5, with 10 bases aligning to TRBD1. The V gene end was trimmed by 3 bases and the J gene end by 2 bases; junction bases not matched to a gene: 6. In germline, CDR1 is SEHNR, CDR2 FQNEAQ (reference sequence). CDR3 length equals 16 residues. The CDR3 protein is CASSFRTGGNQETQYF. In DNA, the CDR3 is TGTGCCAGCAGCTTCCGGACAGGGGGTAATCAAGAGACCCAGTACTTC.

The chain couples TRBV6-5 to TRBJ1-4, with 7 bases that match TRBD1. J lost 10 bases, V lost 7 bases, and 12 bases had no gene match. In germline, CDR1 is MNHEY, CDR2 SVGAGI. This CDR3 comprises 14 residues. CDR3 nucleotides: TGTGCCAGCAACCTCGGGACAGACGGGGGAAAACTGTTTTTT. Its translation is CASNLGTDGGKLFF.

The CDR3 DNA reads as TGTGCCAGCAGCCGCGGGGTGGGGGAGACCCAGTACTTC. It codes for CASSRGVGETQYF. The chain links TRBV7-9 to TRBJ2-5; weak D call: TRBD2 (6 bases). With 5 bases removed from V and 5 bases from J, the gap between germline ends came to 12 bases. CDR3 length: 13 amino acids. Germline assignment: CDR1 SEHNR and CDR2 FQNEAQ (reference sequence).

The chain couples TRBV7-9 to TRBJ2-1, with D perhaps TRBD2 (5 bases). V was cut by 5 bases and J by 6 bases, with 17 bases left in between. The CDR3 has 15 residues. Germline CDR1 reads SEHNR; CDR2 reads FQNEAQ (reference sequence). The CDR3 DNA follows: TGTGCCAGCAGCCCTAGAGGACTCCCACCCAATGAGCAGTTCTTC. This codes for CASSPRGLPPNEQFF.